This TCR beta chain was recovered during a study of T cell repertoires in ileal Crohn's disease. Background on the study: Every patient was operated on for stricturing (roughly 61%) or penetrating (approximately 40%) complications. Points from the study as a whole: Mucosal expansions were suggested to be mainly CD8 T cells.

Trimming took 2 bases from V and 4 from J, leaving 12 bases between them. Germline V CDR1 and CDR2: MNHNY, SVGAGI (reference sequence). CDR3 size: 14 residues. On this clone itself: Its antigen remains unidentified.

TCRdb's table, derived via immunoSEQ multiplex PCR, lists solely in-frame clones and lacks some. The data show more than 15,000 clones, with over 80% seen just once and 10% held by the top ten. This TCR came from an adult with Crohn's disease. Source material: ileal tissue. The V call is TRBV6-6, the J call TRBJ2-7; D not certain. CDR3 coding DNA: TGTGCCAGCAGTTACATCGGCTACAGTTACGAGCAGTACTTC. This gives the protein CASSYIGYSYEQYF.